Listed below are T cell receptor beta chains from one sample, sequenced in a study of cytomegalovirus exposure and HLA in healthy donors. The table came from immunoSEQ multiplex PCR; TCRdb's copy has only in-frame clones and leaves some out. With 100,000 or so clones in the sample, the ten largest clones hold about 0.58%. The sequencing sample was made of PBMCs. These receptors originate from a man aged 45-65 years in good health and CMV-seronegative. Both conserved end residues are trimmed from each CDR3.

j_call v_call cdr3_aa
- TRBV7-9 ASSYPTSGSTYEQY
TRBJ2-7 TRBV5-1 ASSTGTGNYEQY
- TRBV6-5 ASRWDSSSYEQY
TRBJ2-1 TRBV5-1 ASSLEGNSYNEQF
TRBJ2-1 TRBV18 ASSPGGGPRLEQF
TRBJ2-7 TRBV7-2 ASSFSGNAYEQY
TRBJ1-2 TRBV7-9 ASSLWGDTAMACT
TRBJ1-1 TRBV28 ASGVEGVTEAF
TRBJ1-5 TRBV5-8 ASSLTDNQPQH
TRBJ1-5 TRBV5-1 ASSLGTENQPQH
TRBJ1-2 TRBV9 ASSVVDRGGYGYT
TRBJ1-1 TRBV11-2 ASSLTGTYTEAF